This T cell receptor beta chain is drawn from a study of blood T cell repertoires in COVID-19. Across the whole study: PBMCs, B-cell-depleted T cells, or T cells provided the cDNA or gDNA that made up the material.

With respect to this clone: Compared with germline, one end of the junction differs, possibly owing to a read error.

TCRdb keeps only in-frame clones here, not all; method: immunoSEQ multiplex PCR. Seen here are about 430,000 clones, about 88% observed once, and the top ten hold 1.4%. Looked up from germline, CDR1 is SSHAT and CDR2 is FNYEAQ (reference sequence). CDR3 size: 17 residues. The study drew participants aged about 18 to 89 years from roughly 25 US areas. Sample: PBMCs or T cells enriched from blood (not recorded which). V gene TRBV7-7 combines with J gene TRBJ2-5; 11 nucleotides align to TRBD2. The receptor comes from a woman aged 18 to 35 who had been exposed to COVID-19. Here the CDR3 reads CASSLGASGGFKETQYF. The CDR3 coding sequence is TGTGCTAGCAGCTTGGGGGCTAGCGGGGGGTTTAAAGAGACCCAGTACTTC. The whole variable domain, filled in from reference TRBV7-7 and TRBJ2-5, reads GAGVSQSPRYKVTKRGQDVTLRCDPISSHATLYWYQQALGQGPEFLTYFNYEAQPDKSGLPSDRFSAERPEGSISTLTIQRTEQRDSAMYRCASSLGASGGFKETQYFGPGTRLLVL.